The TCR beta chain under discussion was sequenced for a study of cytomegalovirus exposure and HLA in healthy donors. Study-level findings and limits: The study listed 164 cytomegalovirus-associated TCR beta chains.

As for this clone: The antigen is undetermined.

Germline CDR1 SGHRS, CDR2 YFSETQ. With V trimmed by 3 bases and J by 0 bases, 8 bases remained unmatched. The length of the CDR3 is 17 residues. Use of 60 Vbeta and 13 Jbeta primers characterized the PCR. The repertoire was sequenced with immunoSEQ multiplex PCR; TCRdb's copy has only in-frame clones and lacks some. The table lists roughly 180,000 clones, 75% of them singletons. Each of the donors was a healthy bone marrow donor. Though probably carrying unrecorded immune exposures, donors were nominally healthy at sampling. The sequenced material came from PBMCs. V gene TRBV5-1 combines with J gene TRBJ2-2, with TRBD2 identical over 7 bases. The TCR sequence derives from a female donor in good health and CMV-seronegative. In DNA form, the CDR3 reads TGCGCCAGCAGCTGGAAGCGGGGCCAACCGAACACCGGGGAGCTGTTTTTT. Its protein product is CASSWKRGQPNTGELFF.